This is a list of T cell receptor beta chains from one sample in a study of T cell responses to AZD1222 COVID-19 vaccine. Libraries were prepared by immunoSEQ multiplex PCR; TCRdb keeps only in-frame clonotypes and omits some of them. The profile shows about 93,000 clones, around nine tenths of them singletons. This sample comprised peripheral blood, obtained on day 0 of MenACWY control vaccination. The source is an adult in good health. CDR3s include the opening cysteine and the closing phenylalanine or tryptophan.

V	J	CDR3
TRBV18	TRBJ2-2	CASSLSRSTGELFF
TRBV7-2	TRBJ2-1	CASSLEPSGTNNEQFF
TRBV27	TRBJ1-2	CASSFSDKDGYTF
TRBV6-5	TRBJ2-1	CASSYRGGLDNEQFF
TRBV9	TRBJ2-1	CASSTDSSYNEQFF
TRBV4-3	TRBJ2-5	CASSQDHRGLETQYF
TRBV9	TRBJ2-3	CASSPRTEGDTQYF
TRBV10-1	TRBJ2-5	CASSLLAGGQETQYF
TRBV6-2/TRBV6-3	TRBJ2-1	CASSQGRNEQFF
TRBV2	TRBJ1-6	CASRDRGNNSPLHF
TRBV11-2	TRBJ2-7	CASSWGGPYEQYF
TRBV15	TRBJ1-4	CATSREGSTNEKLFF
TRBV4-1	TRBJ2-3	CASSQGLAGPFTDTQYF
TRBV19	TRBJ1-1	CASSTQGARTEAFF
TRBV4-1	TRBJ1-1	CASSQDQVSSVNTEAFF
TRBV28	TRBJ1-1	CASSLYATGGGRAFF
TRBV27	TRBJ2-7	CASPTETFYEQYF
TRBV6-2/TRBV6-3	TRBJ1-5	CASSTPGAWSNQPQHF
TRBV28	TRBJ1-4	CASSLSGEKLFF
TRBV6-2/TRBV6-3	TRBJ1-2	CASSYGVRGYTF
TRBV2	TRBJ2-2	CASSQQGLKNTGELFF
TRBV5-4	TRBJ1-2	CASSPAGKQYLSGYTF
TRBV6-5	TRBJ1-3	CASRGQGAGNTIYF
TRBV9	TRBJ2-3	CASSHNSWTSRDTQYF
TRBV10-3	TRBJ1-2	CAISESPGRYGYTF
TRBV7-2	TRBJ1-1	CASSLLRKNTEAFF
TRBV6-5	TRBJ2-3	CASSYSGRGQADTQYF
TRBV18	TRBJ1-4	CASSPGIPTDEKLFF
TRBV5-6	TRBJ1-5	CASSLVDQPQHF
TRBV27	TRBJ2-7	CASSSLQGPYEQYF
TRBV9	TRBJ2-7	CASSVSALPFYEQYF
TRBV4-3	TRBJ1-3	CASSQDVSRSGNTIYF
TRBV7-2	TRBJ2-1	CASSLPRDRGHEQFF
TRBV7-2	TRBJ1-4	CASTHEEAPTNEKLFF
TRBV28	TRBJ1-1	CASSPPDRGLGTEAFF
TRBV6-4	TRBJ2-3	CASRQGLNTDTQYF
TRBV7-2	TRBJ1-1	CASSPRQGRSTEAFF
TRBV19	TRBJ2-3	CASNPSGASTDTQYF
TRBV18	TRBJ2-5	CASSLRLAGDGTQYF
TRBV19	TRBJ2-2	CASSPRRSGGRDTGELFF
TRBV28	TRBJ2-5	CASSLRQDRQETQYF
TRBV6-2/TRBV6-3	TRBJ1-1	CASSYPPGQGNTEAFF
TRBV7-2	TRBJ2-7	CASSLMSGRSSYEQYF
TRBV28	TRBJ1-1	CASSFPLQMNTEAFF
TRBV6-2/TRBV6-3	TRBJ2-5	CASSYRRGAPETQYF
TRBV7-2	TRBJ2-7	CASSTYGARYEQYF
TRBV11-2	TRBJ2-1	CASSYRPGTSDNEQFF
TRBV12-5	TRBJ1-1	CASGLVGGAEAFF
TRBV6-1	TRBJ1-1	CASSETVAEAFF
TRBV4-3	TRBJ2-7	CASSYNRDRAYEQYF
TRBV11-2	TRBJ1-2	CASSFPGDYGYTF
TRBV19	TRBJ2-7	CASSPGRVTYEQYF
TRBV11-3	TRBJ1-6	CASTRTDFNSPLHF
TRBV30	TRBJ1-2	CAWSVSPNYGYTF
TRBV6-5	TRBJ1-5	CATRGAPGQPQHF
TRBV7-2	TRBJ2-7	CASSLVGLLPTYEQYF
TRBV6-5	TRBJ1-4	CASSYTGQPNEKLFF
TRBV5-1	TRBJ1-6	CASSLTGYNSPLHF